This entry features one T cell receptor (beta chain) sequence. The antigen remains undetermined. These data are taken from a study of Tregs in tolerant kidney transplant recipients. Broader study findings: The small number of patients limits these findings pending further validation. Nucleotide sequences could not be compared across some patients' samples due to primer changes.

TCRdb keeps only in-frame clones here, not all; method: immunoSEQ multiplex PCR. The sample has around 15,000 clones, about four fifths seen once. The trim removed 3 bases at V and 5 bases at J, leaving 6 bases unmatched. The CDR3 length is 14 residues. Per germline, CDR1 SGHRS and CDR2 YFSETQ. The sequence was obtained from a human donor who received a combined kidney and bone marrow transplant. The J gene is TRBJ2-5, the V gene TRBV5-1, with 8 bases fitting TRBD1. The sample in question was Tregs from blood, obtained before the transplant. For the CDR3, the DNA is TGCGCCAGCAGCTGGACAGGGTCCTTGGAGACCCAGTACTTC. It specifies CASSWTGSLETQYF.